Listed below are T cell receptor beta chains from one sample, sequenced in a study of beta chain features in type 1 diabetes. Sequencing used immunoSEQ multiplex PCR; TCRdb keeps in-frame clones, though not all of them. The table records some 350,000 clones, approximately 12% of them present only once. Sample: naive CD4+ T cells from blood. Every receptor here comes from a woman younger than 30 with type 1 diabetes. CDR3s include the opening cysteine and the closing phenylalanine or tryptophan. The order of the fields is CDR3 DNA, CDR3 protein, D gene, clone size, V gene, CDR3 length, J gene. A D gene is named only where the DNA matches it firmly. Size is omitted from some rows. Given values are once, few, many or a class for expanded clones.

CDR3 DNA: TGTGCCAGCAGCCACGACAGGGCCAAAAACATTCAGTACTTC
CDR3 protein: CASSHDRAKNIQYF
D gene: .
clone size: .
V gene: TRBV7-9
CDR3 length: 14
J gene: TRBJ2-4

CDR3 DNA: TGTGCCTGGAGTCTCCGAGTTTTGGACGAGCAGTACTTC
CDR3 protein: CAWSLRVLDEQYF
D gene: .
clone size: .
V gene: TRBV30
CDR3 length: 13
J gene: TRBJ2-7

CDR3 DNA: TGTGCCACCAGCCCCAGGAGGGATCGCAATGAGCAGTTCTTC
CDR3 protein: CATSPRRDRNEQFF
D gene: .
clone size: few
V gene: TRBV15
CDR3 length: 14
J gene: TRBJ2-1

CDR3 DNA: TGCAGCGTGGACTCTAATGAAAAACTGTTTTTT
CDR3 protein: CSVDSNEKLFF
D gene: .
clone size: .
V gene: TRBV29-1
CDR3 length: 11
J gene: TRBJ1-4

CDR3 DNA: TGCGCCAGCAGCCACCCGACCACAGGGATCGGGGAGCTGTTTTTT
CDR3 protein: CASSHPTTGIGELFF
D gene: .
clone size: few
V gene: TRBV4-1
CDR3 length: 15
J gene: TRBJ2-2

CDR3 DNA: TGTGCCAGCAGCTCCTGGGACAGGGGGCTAGAGCAGTTCTTC
CDR3 protein: CASSSWDRGLEQFF
D gene: TRBD1
clone size: few
V gene: TRBV7-2
CDR3 length: 14
J gene: TRBJ2-1

CDR3 DNA: TGCAGCGTCCGGGACAGGGGAAAGTTCAAGGGTACAGATACGCAGTATTTT
CDR3 protein: CSVRDRGKFKGTDTQYF
D gene: TRBD1
clone size: .
V gene: TRBV29-1
CDR3 length: 17
J gene: TRBJ2-3

CDR3 DNA: TGTGCCTGGGGAGGTGGCGGTAGCGAGCAGTACTTC
CDR3 protein: CAWGGGGSEQYF
D gene: .
clone size: .
V gene: TRBV30
CDR3 length: 12
J gene: TRBJ2-7

CDR3 DNA: TGTGCCAGCAGTGAACCCGGGACTAGCTCCTACAATGAGCAGTTCTTC
CDR3 protein: CASSEPGTSSYNEQFF
D gene: TRBD2
clone size: few
V gene: TRBV25-1
CDR3 length: 16
J gene: TRBJ2-1

CDR3 DNA: TGCGCCAGCTATCGACGGAGTGAAGCTTTCTTT
CDR3 protein: CASYRRSEAFF
D gene: .
clone size: few
V gene: TRBV10-2
CDR3 length: 11
J gene: TRBJ1-1

CDR3 DNA: TGTGCCAGCAGTTTTAGCGGGAGGGCCCCCACAGATACGCAGTATTTT
CDR3 protein: CASSFSGRAPTDTQYF
D gene: TRBD2
clone size: few
V gene: TRBV9
CDR3 length: 16
J gene: TRBJ2-3

CDR3 DNA: TGCGCCAGCAGCCAAGAAAGAGGCGGCCCCGTAGTCAAGGAGACCCAGTACTTC
CDR3 protein: CASSQERGGPVVKETQYF
D gene: .
clone size: few
V gene: TRBV4-3
CDR3 length: 18
J gene: TRBJ2-5

CDR3 DNA: TGTGCCAGCAGCCTCCGGTCGCTTTACACCGGGGAGCTGTTTTTT
CDR3 protein: CASSLRSLYTGELFF
D gene: .
clone size: .
V gene: TRBV11-2
CDR3 length: 15
J gene: TRBJ2-2

CDR3 DNA: TGTGCCAGCAGCTTGAGCCAGCGGTCCCAAGAGACCCAGTACTTC
CDR3 protein: CASSLSQRSQETQYF
D gene: .
clone size: few
V gene: TRBV5-4
CDR3 length: 15
J gene: TRBJ2-5